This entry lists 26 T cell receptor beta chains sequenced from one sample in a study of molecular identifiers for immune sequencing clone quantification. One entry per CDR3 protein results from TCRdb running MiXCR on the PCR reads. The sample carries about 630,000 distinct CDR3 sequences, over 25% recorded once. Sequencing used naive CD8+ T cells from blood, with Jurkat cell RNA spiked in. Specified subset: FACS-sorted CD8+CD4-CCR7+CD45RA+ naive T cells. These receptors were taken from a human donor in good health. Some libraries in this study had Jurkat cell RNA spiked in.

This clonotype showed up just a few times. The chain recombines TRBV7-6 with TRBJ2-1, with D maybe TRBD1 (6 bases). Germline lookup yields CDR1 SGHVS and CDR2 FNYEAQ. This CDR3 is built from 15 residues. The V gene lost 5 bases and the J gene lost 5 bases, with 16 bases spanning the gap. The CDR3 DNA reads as TGTGCCAGCAGCCAGGCGGCAGGGGTGAACAATGAGCAGTTCTTC. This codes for CASSQAAGVNNEQFF.

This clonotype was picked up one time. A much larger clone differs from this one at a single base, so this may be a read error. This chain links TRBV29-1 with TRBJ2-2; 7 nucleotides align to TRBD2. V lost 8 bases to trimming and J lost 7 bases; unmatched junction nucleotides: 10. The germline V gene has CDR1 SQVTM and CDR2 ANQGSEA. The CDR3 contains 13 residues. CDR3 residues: CSTTGGRGGELFF. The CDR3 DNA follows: TGCAGCACAACCGGGGGGAGAGGCGGGGAGCTGTTTTTT.

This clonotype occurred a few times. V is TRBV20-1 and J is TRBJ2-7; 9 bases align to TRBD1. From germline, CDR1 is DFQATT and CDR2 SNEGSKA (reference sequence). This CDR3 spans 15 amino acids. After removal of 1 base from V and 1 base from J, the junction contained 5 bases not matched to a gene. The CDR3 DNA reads TGCAGTGCTAGAGTCTTACAGGGGGCATCCTACGAGCAGTACTTC. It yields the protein CSARVLQGASYEQYF.

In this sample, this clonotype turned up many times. CDR3 loop: CASSLLHSNQPQHF. In DNA form, the CDR3 reads TGTGCCAGCAGCTTATTACATAGCAATCAGCCCCAGCATTTT. The V gene is TRBV7-8, the J gene TRBJ1-5; D call uncertain. The CDR3 consists of 14 residues. Trimming shortened V by 2 bases and J by 0 bases, and 5 bases separated the two germline ends. From germline, CDR1 is SGHVS and CDR2 FQNEAQ.

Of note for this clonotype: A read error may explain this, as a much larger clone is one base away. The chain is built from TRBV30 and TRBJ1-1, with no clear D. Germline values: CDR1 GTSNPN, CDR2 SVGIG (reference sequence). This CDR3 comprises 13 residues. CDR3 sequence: CVWSVGQNTEAFF. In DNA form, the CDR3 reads TGTGTCTGGAGTGTTGGCCAGAACACTGAAGCTTTCTTT.

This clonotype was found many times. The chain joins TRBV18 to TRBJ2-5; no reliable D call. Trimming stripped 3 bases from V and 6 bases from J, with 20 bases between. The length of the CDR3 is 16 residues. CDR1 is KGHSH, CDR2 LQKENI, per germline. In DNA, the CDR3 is TGTGCCAGCTCACCTCAATCCCACGCGGACCCGAAGACCCAGTACTTC. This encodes CASSPQSHADPKTQYF.

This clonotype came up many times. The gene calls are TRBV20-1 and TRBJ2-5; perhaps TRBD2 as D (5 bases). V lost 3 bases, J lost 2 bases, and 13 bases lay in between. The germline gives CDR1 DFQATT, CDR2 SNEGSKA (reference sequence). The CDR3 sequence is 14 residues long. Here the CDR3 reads CSASPGITQETQYF. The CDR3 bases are TGCAGTGCTAGTCCGGGGATCACACAAGAGACCCAGTACTTC.

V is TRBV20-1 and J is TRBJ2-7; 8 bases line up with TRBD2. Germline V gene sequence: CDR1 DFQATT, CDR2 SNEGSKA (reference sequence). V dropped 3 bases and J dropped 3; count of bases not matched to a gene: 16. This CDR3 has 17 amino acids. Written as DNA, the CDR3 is TGCAGTGCTAGCCCTCCCGGACTAGCCGGAGATAACTACGAGCAGTACTTC. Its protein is CSASPPGLAGDNYEQYF.

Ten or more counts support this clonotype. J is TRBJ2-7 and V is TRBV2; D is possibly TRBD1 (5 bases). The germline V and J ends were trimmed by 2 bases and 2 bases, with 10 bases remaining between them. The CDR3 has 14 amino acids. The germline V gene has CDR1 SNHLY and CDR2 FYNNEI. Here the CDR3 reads CASSESQGTYEQYF. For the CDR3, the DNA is TGTGCCAGCAGTGAAAGTCAGGGCACCTACGAGCAGTACTTC.

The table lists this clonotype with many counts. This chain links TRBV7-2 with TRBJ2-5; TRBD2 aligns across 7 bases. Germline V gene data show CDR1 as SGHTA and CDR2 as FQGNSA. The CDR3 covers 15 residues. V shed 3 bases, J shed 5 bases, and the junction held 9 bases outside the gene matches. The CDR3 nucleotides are TGTGCCAGCAGCTTGCTAGGCGGGGGAGTTGAGACCCAGTACTTC. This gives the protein CASSLLGGGVETQYF.

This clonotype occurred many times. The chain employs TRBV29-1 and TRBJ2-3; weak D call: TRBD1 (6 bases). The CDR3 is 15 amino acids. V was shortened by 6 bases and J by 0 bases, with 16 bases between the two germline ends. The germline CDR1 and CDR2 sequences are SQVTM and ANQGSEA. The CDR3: CSVTLRTESTDTQYF. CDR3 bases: TGCAGCGTGACCCTTCGGACAGAGAGCACAGATACGCAGTATTTT.

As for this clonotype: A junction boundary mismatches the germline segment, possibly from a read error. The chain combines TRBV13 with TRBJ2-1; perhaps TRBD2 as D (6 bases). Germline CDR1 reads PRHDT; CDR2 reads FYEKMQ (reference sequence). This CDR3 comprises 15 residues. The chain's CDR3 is CARSLGASEGNEQFF. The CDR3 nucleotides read TGTGCCCGCAGCTTAGGGGCCTCGGAGGGCAATGAGCAGTTCTTC.

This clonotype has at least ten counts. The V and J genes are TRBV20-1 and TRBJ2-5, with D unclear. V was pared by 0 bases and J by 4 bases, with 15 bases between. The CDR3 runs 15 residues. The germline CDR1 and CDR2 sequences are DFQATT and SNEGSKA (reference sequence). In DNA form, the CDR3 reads TGCAGTGCTAGAGATCTACCGCAGTTCGGAGAGACCCAGTACTTC. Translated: CSARDLPQFGETQYF.

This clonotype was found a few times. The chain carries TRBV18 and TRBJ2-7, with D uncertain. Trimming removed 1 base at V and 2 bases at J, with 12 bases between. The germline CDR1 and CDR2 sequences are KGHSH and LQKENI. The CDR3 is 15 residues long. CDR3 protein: CASSPQGGETYEQYF. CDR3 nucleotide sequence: TGTGCCAGCTCACCACAGGGCGGTGAGACCTACGAGCAGTACTTC.

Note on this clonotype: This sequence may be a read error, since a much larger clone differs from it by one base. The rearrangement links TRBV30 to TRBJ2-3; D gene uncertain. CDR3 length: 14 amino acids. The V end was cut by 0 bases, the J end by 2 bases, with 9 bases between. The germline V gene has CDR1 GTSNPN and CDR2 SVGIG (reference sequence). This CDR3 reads CAWSVAKFTDTQYF. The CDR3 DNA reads TGTGCCTGGAGTGTCGCCAAATTCACAGATACGCAGTATTTT.

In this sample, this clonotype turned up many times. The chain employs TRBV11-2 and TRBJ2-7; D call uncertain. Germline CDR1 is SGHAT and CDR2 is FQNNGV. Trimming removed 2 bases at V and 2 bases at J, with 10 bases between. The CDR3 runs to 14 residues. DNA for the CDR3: TGTGCCAGCAGCTTATCGGGTGAGGCCTACGAGCAGTACTTC. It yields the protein CASSLSGEAYEQYF.

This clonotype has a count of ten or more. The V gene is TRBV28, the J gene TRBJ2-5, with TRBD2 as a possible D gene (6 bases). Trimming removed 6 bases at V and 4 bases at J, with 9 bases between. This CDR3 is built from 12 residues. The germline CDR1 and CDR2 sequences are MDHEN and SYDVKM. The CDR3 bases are TGTGCCAGCAGCGGGGGAGGAGAGACCCAGTACTTC. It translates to CASSGGGETQYF.

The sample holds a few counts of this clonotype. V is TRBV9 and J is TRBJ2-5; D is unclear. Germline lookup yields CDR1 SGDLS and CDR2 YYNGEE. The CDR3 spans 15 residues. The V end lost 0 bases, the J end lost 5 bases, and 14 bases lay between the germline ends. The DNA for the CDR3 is TGTGCCAGCAGCGTAGAAGACCTTTCGTGGGAGACCCAGTACTTC. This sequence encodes CASSVEDLSWETQYF.

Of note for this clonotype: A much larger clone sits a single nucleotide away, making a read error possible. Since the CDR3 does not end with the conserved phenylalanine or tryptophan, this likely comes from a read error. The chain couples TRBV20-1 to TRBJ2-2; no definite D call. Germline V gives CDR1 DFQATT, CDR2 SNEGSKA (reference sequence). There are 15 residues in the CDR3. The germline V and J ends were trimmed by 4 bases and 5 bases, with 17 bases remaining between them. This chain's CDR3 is CSAKRRTGRTGELFL. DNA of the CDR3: TGCAGTGCTAAAAGAAGGACCGGTCGGACCGGGGAGCTGTTTCTT.

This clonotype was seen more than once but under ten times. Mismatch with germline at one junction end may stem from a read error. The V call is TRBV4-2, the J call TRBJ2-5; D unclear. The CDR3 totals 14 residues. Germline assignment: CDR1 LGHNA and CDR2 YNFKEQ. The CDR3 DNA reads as TGTACCAGCAGCCAGCCCATCGGTTCAGAGACCCAGTACTTC. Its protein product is CTSSQPIGSETQYF.

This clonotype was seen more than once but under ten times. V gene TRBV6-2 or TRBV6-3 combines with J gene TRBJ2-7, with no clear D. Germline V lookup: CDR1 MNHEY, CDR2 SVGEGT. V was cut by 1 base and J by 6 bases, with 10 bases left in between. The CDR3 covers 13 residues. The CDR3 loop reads CASSYFASGEQYF. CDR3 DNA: TGTGCCAGCAGTTACTTCGCGTCAGGCGAGCAGTACTTC.

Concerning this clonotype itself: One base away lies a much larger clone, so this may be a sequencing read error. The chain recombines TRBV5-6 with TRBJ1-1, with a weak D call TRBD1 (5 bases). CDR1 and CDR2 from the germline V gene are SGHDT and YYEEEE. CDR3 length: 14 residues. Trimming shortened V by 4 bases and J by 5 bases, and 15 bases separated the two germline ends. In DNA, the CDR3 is TGTGCCAGCAGCCCCAACAAGGGGCGAACTGAAGCTTTCTTT. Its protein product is CASSPNKGRTEAFF.

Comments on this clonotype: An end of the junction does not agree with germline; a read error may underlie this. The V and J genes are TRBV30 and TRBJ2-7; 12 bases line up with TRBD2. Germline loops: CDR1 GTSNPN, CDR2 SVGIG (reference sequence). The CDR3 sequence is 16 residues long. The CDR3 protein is CAWSSMLAGGPYELYF. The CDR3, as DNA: TGTGCCTGGAGTTCCATGCTAGCGGGAGGGCCCTACGAGCTGTACTTC.

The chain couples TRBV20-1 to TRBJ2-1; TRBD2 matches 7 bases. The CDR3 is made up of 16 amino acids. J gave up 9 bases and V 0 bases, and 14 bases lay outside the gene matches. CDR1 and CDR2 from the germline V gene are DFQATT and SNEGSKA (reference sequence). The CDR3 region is CSARDFPQEGGIEQFF. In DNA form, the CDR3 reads TGCAGTGCTAGAGATTTCCCTCAGGAGGGAGGGATTGAGCAGTTCTTC.

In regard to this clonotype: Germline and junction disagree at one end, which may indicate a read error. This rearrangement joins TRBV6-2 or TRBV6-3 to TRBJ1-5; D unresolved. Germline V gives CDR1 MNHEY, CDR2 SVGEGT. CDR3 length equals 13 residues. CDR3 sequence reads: CARRPGFGPPPHF. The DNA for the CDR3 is TGTGCCCGCCGCCCGGGTTTCGGTCCGCCCCCGCATTTT.

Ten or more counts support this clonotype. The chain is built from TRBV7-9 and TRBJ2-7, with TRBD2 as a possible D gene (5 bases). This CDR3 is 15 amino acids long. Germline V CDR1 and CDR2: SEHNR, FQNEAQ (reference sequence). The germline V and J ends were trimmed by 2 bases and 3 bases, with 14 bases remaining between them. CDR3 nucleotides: TGTGCCAGCAGCTTAAATCCTAGCACCGGCTACGAGCAGTACTTC. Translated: CASSLNPSTGYEQYF.